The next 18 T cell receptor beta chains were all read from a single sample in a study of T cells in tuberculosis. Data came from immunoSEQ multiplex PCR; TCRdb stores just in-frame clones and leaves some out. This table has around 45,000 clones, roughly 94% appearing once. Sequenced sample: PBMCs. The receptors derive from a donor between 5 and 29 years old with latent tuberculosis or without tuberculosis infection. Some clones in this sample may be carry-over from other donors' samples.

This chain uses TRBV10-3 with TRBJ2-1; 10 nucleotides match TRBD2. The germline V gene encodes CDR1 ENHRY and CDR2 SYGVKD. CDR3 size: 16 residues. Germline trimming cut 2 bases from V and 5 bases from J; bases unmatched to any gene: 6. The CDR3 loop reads CAISEPGLATDNEQFF. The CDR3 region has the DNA TGTGCCATCAGTGAGCCGGGACTAGCGACCGACAATGAGCAGTTCTTC.

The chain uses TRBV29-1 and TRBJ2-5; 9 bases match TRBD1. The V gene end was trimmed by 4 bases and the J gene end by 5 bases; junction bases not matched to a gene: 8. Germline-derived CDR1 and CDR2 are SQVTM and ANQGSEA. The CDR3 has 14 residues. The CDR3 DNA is TGCAGCGTTGGCGATACAGGGGGCGGTGAGACCCAGTACTTC. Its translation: CSVGDTGGGETQYF.

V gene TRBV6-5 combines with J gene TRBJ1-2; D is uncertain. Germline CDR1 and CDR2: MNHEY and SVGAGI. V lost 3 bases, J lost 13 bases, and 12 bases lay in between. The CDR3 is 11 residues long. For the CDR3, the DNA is TGTGCCAGCAGTTATGAGTGGGCAGGCACCTTC. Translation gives CASSYEWAGTF.

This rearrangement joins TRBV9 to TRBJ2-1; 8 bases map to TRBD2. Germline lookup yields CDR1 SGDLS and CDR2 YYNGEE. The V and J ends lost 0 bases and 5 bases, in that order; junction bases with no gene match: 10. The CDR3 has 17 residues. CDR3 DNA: TGTGCCAGCAGCGTAGGTGGGAGCGGGAGTATCGACAATGAGCAGTTCTTC. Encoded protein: CASSVGGSGSIDNEQFF.

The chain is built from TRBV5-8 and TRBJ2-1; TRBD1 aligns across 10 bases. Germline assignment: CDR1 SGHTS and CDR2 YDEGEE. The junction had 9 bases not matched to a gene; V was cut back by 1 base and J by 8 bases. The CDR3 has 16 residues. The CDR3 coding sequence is TGTGCCAGCAGCTTGCGACAGGGGGCCGGTTGGGATGAGCAGTTCTTC. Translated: CASSLRQGAGWDEQFF.

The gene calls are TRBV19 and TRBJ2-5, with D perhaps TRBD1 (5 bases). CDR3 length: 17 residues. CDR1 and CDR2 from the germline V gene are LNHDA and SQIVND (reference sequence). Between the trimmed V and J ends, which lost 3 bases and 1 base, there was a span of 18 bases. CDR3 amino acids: CASSIGGHRSLQETQYF. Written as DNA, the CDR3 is TGTGCCAGTAGTATCGGTGGCCACAGGAGTCTCCAAGAGACCCAGTACTTC.

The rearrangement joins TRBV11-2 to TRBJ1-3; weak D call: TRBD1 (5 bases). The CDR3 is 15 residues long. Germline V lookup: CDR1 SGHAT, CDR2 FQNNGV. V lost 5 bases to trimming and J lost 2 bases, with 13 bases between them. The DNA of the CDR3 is TGTGCCAGCAGCCCGATTCGGGGGGCTGGAAACACCATATATTTT. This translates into CASSPIRGAGNTIYF.

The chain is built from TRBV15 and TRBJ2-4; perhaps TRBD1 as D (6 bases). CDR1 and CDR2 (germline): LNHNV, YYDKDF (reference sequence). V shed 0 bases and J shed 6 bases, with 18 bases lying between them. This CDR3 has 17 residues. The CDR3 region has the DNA TGTGCCACCAGCAGAGATATACAGGGCAAAGGGTTAAACATTCAGTACTTC. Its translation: CATSRDIQGKGLNIQYF.

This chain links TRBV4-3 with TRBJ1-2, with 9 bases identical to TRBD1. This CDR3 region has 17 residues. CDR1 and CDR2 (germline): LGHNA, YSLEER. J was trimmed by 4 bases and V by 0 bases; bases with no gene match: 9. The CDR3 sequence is CASSQEDRTGVLYGYTF. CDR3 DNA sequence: TGCGCCAGCAGCCAAGAAGATAGGACAGGGGTGCTCTATGGCTACACCTTC.

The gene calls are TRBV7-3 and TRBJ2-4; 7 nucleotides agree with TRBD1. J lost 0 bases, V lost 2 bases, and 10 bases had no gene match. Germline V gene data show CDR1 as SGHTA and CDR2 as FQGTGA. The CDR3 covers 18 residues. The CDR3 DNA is TGTGCCAGCAGCTTAGGGAACCGACAGGGACGAGCCAAAAACATTCAGTACTTC. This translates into CASSLGNRQGRAKNIQYF.

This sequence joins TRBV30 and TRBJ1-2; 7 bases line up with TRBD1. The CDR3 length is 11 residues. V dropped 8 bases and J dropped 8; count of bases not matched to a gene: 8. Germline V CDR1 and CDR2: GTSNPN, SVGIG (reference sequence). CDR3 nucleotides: TGTGCCCGACGGACAGGAGGCGGCTACACCTTC. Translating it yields CARRTGGGYTF.

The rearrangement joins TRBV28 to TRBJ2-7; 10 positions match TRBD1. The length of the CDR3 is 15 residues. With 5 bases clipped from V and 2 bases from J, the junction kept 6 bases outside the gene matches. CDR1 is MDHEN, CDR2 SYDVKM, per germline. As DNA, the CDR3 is TGTGCCAGCAGTCCTCGACAGGGGGCCCCCTACGAGCAGTACTTC. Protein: CASSPRQGAPYEQYF. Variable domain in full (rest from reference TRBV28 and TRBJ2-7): DVKVTQSSRYLVKRTGEKVFLECVQDMDHENMFWYRQDPGLGLRLIYFSYDVKMKEKGDIPEGYSVSREKKERFSLILESASTNQTSMYLCASSPRQGAPYEQYFGPGTRLTVT.

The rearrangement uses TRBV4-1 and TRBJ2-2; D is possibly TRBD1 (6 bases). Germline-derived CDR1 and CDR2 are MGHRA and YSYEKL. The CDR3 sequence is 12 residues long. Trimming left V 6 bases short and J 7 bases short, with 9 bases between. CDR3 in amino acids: CASRRGGGELFF. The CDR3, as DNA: TGCGCCAGCAGGCGAGGGGGCGGGGAGCTGTTTTTT.

CDR3 region: CASRVTGTPPYEQYF. The CDR3 DNA reads TGTGCCAGCAGGGTTACAGGGACCCCCCCCTACGAGCAGTACTTC. This sequence joins TRBV6-1 and TRBJ2-7; TRBD1 might be the D (6 bases). The germline CDR1 and CDR2 sequences are MNHNS and SASEGT. The CDR3 runs to 15 residues. The V gene lost 6 bases and the J gene lost 2 bases, with 17 bases spanning the gap.

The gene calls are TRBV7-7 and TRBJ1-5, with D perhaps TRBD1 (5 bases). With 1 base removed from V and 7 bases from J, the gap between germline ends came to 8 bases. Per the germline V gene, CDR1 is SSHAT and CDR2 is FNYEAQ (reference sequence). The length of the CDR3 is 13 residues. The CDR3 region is CASSLERGQPQHF. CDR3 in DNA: TGTGCCAGCAGCTTAGAACGGGGGCAGCCCCAGCATTTT.

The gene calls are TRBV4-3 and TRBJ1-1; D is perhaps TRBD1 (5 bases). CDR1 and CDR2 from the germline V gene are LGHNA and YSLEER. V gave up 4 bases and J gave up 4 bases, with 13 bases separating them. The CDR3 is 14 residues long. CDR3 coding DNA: TGCGCCAGCAGCCCGGACACCTGGGGCACTGAAGCTTTCTTT. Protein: CASSPDTWGTEAFF.

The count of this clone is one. CDR3 coding DNA: TGTGCCAGCAGTGGTCCACGGTACCAAGAGACCCAGTACTTC. Protein sequence: CASSGPRYQETQYF. The chain uses TRBV6-1 and TRBJ2-5; no clear D gene. The CDR3 contains 14 residues. Per the germline V gene, CDR1 is MNHNS and CDR2 is SASEGT. V was cut by 4 bases and J by 0 bases, with 9 bases left in between.

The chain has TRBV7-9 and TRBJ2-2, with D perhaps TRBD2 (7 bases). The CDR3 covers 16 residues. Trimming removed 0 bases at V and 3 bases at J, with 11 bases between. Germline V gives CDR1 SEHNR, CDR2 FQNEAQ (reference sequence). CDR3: CASSLAFGGHTGELFF. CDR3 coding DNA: TGTGCCAGCAGCTTAGCGTTCGGGGGGCACACCGGGGAGCTGTTTTTT.